The next 3 T cell receptor beta chains were all read from a single sample in a study of blood T cell repertoires in COVID-19. The method was immunoSEQ multiplex PCR; TCRdb's version includes in-frame clones alone and lacks a portion of them. The table shows fewer than 350,000 clones, with about nine tenths occurring only once. Input material: PBMCs or T cells enriched from blood (not recorded which). These receptors all come from a man between 60 and 70 years old who had recovered from COVID-19.

A single count supports this clone. The chain employs TRBV2 and TRBJ1-6; D uncertain. Germline V gene lookup returns CDR1 SNHLY and CDR2 FYNNEI. The CDR3 length is 16 residues. Trimming pared 0 bases from V and 9 bases from J, leaving 15 bases between. The CDR3 reads CASSEAEGGRRSPLHF. As DNA, the CDR3 is TGTGCCAGCAGTGAAGCGGAGGGTGGGAGGCGTTCACCCCTCCACTTT. Supplemented by reference TRBV2 and TRBJ1-6, the full variable domain reads EPEVTQTPSHQVTQMGQEVILRCVPISNHLYFYWYRQILGQKVEFLVSFYNNEISEKSEIFDDQFSVERPDGSNFTLKIRSTKLEDSAMYFCASSEAEGGRRSPLHFGNGTRLTVT.

Only one count was recorded for this clone. The chain links TRBV19 to TRBJ2-7, with D possibly matching TRBD1 (6 bases). Germline CDR1 and CDR2: LNHDA and SQIVND (reference sequence). The V gene lost 1 base and the J gene lost 0 bases, with 10 bases spanning the gap. The CDR3 spans 15 residues. CDR3 in DNA: TGTGCCAGTAGTATAGGTCGACAGGCCTCCTACGAGCAGTACTTC. It encodes CASSIGRQASYEQYF.

This clone was seen once. The genes are TRBV4-1 and TRBJ1-2; 8 bases line up with TRBD1. The length of the CDR3 is 16 residues. Germline CDR1 and CDR2: MGHRA and YSYEKL. Trimming took 3 bases from V and 4 from J; bases not matched to a gene: 10. As DNA, the CDR3 is TGCGCCAGCAGCCACACCGGACAGGGACTGGGCTATGGCTACACCTTC. Amino acid sequence: CASSHTGQGLGYGYTF.